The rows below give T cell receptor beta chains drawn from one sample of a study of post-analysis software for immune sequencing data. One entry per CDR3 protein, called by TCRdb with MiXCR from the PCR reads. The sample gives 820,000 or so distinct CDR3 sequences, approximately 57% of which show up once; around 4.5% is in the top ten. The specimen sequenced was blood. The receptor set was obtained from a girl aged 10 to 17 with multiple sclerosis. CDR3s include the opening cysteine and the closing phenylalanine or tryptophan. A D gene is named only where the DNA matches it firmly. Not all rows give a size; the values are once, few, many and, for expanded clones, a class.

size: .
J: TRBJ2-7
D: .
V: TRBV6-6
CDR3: CASSWRGAYEQYF
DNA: TGTGCCAGCAGTTGGCGGGGAGCCTACGAGCAGTATTTC

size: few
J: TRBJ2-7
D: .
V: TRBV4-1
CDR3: CASSQVPASYEQYF
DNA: TGCGCCAGCAGCCAAGTCCCAGCCAGCTACGAGCAGTACTTC

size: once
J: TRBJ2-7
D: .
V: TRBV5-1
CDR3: CASSPREGAEEQYF
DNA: TGCGCCAGCAGCCCCAGGGAGGGGGCGGAAGAGCAGTACTTC

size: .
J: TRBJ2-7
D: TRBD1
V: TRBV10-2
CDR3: CASRRTGSEEQYF
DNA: TGCGCCAGCAGGAGGACAGGCTCCGAGGAGCAGTACTTC

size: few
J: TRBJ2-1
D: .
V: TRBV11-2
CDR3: CASSRYSEQFF
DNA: TGTGCCAGCAGCCGTTATAGTGAGCAGTTCTTC

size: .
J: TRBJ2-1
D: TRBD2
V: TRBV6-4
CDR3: CASSGGLAGAGNEQFF
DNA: TGTGCCAGCAGTGGGGGCCTAGCGGGAGCTGGCAATGAGCAGTTCTTC

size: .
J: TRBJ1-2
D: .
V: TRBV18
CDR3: CASSPRREGAPGYGYTF
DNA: TGTGCCAGCTCACCGCGGAGGGAAGGGGCGCCCGGCTATGGCTACACCTTC

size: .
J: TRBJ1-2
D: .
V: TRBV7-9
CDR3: CASSFSTEGYTF
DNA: TGTGCCAGCAGCTTTAGTACGGAGGGCTACACCTTC

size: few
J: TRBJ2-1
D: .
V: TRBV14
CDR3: CASSEDRYNEQFF
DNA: TGTGCCAGCAGCGAGGACAGATACAATGAGCAGTTCTTC

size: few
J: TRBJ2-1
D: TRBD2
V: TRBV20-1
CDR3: CSASGDLAGDEQFF
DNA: TGCAGTGCTTCCGGGGACCTAGCGGGAGATGAGCAGTTCTTC

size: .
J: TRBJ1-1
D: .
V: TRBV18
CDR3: CASSPQLANTEAFF
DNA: TGTGCCAGCTCACCACAGCTAGCGAACACTGAAGCTTTCTTT